Given below is one TCR beta chain in context. What it binds is unknown. CDR1 SGHNT and CDR2 YENEEA come from the germline V gene. Trimming shortened V by 1 base and J by 4 bases, and 16 bases separated the two germline ends. This CDR3 has 16 amino acids. PCR involved 60 Vbeta and 13 Jbeta primers. TCRdb's copy holds only in-frame clones and misses some; the assay was immunoSEQ multiplex PCR. The sample consists of 85,000 to 120,000 clones, about 74% of them appearing once. The data originate from a study of cytomegalovirus exposure and HLA in healthy donors. Points from the study as a whole: Reports described diagnosis of cytomegalovirus status by the classifier as highly specific and sensitive.

The sequenced sample was PBMCs. The chain uses TRBV11-3 and TRBJ2-5; D is perhaps TRBD2 (6 bases). The receptor comes from a male donor in good health and CMV-seropositive. The CDR3 bases are TGTGCCAGCAGCTTAGCCATCGGGAGTGAGGGAGAGACCCAGTACTTC. Residues: CASSLAIGSEGETQYF.